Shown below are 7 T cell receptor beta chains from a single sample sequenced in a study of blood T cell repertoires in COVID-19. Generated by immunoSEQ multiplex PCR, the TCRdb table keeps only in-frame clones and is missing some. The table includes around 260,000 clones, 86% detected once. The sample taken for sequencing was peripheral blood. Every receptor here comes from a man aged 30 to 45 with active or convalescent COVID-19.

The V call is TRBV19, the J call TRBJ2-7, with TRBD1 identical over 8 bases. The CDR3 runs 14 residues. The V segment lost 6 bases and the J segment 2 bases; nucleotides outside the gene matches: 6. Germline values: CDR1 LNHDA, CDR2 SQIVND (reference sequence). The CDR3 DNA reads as TGTGCCAGTAGCGTGGACAGGGAGACCTACGAGCAGTACTTC. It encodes CASSVDRETYEQYF.

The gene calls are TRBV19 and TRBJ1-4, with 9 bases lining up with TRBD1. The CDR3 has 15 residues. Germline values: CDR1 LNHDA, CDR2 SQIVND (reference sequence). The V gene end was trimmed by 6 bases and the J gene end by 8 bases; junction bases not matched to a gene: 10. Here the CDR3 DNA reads TGTGCCAGTAGCCTCACAGGGGGCGTCGGCGAAAAACTGTTTTTT. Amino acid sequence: CASSLTGGVGEKLFF.

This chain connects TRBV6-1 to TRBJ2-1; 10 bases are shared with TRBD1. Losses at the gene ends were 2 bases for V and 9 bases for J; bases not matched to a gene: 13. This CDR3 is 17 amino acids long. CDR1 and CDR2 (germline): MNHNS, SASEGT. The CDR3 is CASSEWLTGGGGSEQFF. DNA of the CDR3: TGTGCCAGCAGTGAATGGTTGACAGGGGGCGGGGGATCTGAGCAGTTCTTC.

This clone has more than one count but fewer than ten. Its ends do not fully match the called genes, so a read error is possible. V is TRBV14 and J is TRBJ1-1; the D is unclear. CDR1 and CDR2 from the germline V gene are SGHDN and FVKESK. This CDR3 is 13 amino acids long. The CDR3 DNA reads TGTGCCAGCAACCAAGCCCCCTCCGGTTGGGCTTTCTTT. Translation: CASNQAPSGWAFF.

The CDR3: CASSQELTGTYEQYF. CDR3 bases: TGCGCCAGCAGCCAAGAACTGACAGGTACCTACGAGCAGTACTTC. The chain has TRBV4-1 and TRBJ2-7; tentatively, D is TRBD1 (6 bases). The V end was cut by 0 bases, the J end by 2 bases, with 11 bases between. The germline V gene has CDR1 MGHRA and CDR2 YSYEKL. The CDR3 consists of 15 residues.

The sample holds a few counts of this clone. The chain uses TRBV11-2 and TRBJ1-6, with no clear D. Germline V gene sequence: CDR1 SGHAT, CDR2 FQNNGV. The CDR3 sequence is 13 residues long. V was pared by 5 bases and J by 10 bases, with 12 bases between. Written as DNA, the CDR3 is TGTGCCAGCAGCACCCGGGGTGGCTCACCCCTCCACTTT. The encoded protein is CASSTRGGSPLHF. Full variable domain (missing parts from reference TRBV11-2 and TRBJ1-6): EAGVAQSPRYKIIEKRQSVAFWCNPISGHATLYWYQQILGQGPKLLIQFQNNGVVDDSQLPKDRFSAERLKGVDSTLKIQPAKLEDSAVYLCASSTRGGSPLHFGNGTRLTVT.

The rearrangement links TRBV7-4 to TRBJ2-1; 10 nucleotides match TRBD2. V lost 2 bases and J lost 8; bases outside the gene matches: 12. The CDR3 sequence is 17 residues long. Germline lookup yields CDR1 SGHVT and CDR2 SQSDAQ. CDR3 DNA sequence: TGTGCCAGCAGCTTAAAAAGCGGGGGGGCCGTTACGGATGAGCAGTTCTTC. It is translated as CASSLKSGGAVTDEQFF.